The entry below describes one T cell receptor (beta chain). Repertoires were generated with immunoSEQ multiplex PCR, while TCRdb's copy carries only in-frame clones and drops some. This table has some 89,000 clones, more than 65% appearing once. These data belong to a study of blood T cell repertoires in COVID-19. The CDR3 length is 13 residues. V was pared by 4 bases and J by 2 bases, with 0 bases of the junction left unmatched. CDR1 SQVTM and CDR2 ANQGSEA come from the germline V gene. The rearrangement links TRBV29-1 to TRBJ1-5; TRBD1 matches at 9 bases. This TCR derives from a man in his fifties or sixties with acute or convalescent COVID-19. The sequenced material came from peripheral blood. CDR3 in amino acids: CSVGTGGNQPQHF. The CDR3 bases are TGCAGCGTTGGGACAGGGGGCAATCAGCCCCAGCATTTT. Drawing the rest from reference TRBV29-1 and TRBJ1-5, the complete variable domain is SAVISQKPSRDICQRGTSLTIQCQVDSQVTMMFWYRQQPGQSLTLIATANQGSEATYESGFVIDKFPISRPNLTFSTLTVSNMSPEDSSIYLCSVGTGGNQPQHFGDGTRLSIL.